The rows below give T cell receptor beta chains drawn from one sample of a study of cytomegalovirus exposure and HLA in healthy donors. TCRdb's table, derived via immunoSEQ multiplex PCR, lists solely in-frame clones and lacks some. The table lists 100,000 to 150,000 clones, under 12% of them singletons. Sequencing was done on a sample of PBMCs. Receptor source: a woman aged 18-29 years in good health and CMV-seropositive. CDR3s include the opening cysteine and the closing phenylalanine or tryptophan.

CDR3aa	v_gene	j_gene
CASSQEGRKPNEKLFF	TRBV14	TRBJ1-4
CASSPGGSSYEQYF	TRBV7-7	TRBJ2-7
CASSPGQNTGELFF	TRBV5-1	TRBJ2-2
CASSPLAGGFGNEQFF	TRBV7-9	TRBJ2-1
CASSQAVEGPQHF	TRBV28	TRBJ1-5
CAWIRTSGGTDTQYF	TRBV30	TRBJ2-3
CASSFGTGLKVAFF	TRBV5-8	TRBJ1-1
CASRHGTSGLQREQYF	TRBV6-6	TRBJ2-7
CASRASSSYNEQFF	TRBV5-1	TRBJ2-1
CASSSTGGFNEKLFF	TRBV7-9	TRBJ1-4
CASSQDGASGANVLTF	TRBV4-2	TRBJ2-6
CAWCSGTNEQFF	TRBV30	TRBJ2-1
CASSFSRGRRNEQFF	TRBV28	TRBJ2-1
CAWSPYMERTEAFF	TRBV30	TRBJ1-1
CASRSGLNTEAFF	TRBV6-1	TRBJ1-1
CTSSQTLLESTDTQYF	TRBV1	TRBJ2-3
CAWMVEGVNTEAFF	TRBV30	TRBJ1-1
CASSPGENTEAFF	TRBV9	TRBJ1-1
CASSLADYGTEAFF	TRBV5-6	TRBJ1-1
CASSQGYEQYF	TRBV5-4	TRBJ2-7
CASSQSQGNQPQHF	TRBV23-1	TRBJ1-5
CASSSPLPGGGSTDTQYF	TRBV11-2	TRBJ2-3
CASSVVSGDTQYF	TRBV9	TRBJ2-3
CASSLAGRGSTDTQYF	TRBV5-1	TRBJ2-3
CASSVGTGVNEKLFF	TRBV9	TRBJ1-4
CATRREGETQYF	TRBV19	TRBJ2-5
CAWREGVAGVGGEQYF	TRBV30	TRBJ2-7
CASSRGGLNQPQHF	TRBV27	TRBJ1-5
CASTWTGGDTEAFF	TRBV6-1	TRBJ1-1
CASSYGSDQPQHF	TRBV6-5	TRBJ1-5
CASSASSGSNNEQFF	TRBV7-2	TRBJ2-1
CASSPFVGAVEHF	TRBV7-2	TRBJ1-5
CASSPQGATTEAFF	TRBV6-5	TRBJ1-1
CASTQGRGRDNQPQHF	TRBV6-6	TRBJ1-5
CASSPGSGETQYF	TRBV7-3	TRBJ2-5
CASSQDAPGFSYEQYF	TRBV4-2	TRBJ2-7